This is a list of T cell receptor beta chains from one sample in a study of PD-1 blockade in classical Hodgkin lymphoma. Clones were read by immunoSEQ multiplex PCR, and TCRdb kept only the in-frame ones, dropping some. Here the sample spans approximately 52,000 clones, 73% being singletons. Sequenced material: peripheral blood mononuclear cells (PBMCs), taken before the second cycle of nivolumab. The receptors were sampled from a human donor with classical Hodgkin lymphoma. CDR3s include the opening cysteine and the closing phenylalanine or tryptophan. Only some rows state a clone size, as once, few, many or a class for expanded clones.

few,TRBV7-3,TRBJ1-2,CASRSLNPEAPRTYGYTF
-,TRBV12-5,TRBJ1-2,CASGFTGYGYTF
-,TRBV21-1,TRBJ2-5,CASSKGFPPPHLLDEGGETQYF
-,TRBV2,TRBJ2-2,CASSPGTGRGNTGELFF
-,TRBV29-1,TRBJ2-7,CSVIGLAEFYEQYF
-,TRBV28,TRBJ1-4,CASSSPPANEKLFF
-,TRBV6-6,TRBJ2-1,CASEREEQFF
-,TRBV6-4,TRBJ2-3,CASSRRLAGSHPDTQYF
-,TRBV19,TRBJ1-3,CASSGDSSGNTIYF
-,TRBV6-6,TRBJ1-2,CASSSQGPYGYTF
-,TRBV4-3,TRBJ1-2,CASSIDRVGGYTF
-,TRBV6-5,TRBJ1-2,CASSPTTGLYYGYTF
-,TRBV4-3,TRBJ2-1,CASSQDTQRAYNEQFF